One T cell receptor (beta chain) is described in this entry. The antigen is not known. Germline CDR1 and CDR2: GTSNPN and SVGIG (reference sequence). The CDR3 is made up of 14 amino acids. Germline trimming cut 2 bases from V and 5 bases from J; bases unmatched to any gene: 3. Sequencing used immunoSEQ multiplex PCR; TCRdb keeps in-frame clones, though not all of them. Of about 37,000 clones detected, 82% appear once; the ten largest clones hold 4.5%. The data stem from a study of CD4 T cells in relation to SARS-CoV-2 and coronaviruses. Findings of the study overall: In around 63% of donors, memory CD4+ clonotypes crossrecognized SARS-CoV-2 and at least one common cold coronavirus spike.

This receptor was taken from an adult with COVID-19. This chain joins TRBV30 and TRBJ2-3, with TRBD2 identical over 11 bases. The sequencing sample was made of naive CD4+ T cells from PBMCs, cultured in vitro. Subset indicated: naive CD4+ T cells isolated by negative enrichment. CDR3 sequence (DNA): TGTGCCTGGAGTACTAGCGGGAGCGGAGATACGCAGTATTTT. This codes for CAWSTSGSGDTQYF. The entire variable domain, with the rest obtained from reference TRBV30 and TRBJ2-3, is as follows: SQTIHQWPATLVQPVGSPLSLECTVEGTSNPNLYWYRQAAGRGLQLLFYSVGIGQISSEVPQNLSASRPQDRQFILSSKKLLLSDSGFYLCAWSTSGSGDTQYFGPGTRLTVL.